This T cell receptor beta chain is drawn from a study of cytomegalovirus exposure and HLA in healthy donors. Regarding the study as a whole: Among donors in an Asian-associated ancestry cluster, a later analysis reportedly found fewer N-insertions than the roughly 680-donor mean. Highly shared sequence variants in one cluster were likely a sequencing artifact.

The PCR employed 60 Vbeta primers together with 13 Jbeta primers. Clones were sequenced by immunoSEQ multiplex PCR, and TCRdb holds only the in-frame ones, with some missing. The sample contains more than 150,000 clones, roughly 84% of which appear only once. A note on this clone: The antigen is unknown.

The CDR3 has 15 residues. Losses at the gene ends were 2 bases for V and 7 bases for J; bases not matched to a gene: 7. Germline V gene data show CDR1 as MNHEY and CDR2 as SMNVEV (reference sequence). The sample comprised PBMCs. The sequence was obtained from a boy younger than 10 in good health and CMV-seronegative. The chain combines TRBV27 with TRBJ2-7, with 11 bases fitting TRBD2. For the CDR3, the DNA is TGTGCCAGCAGTTTAGACGGGACTAGCGGCTTTGAGCAGTACTTC. Residues: CASSLDGTSGFEQYF.